The entry below describes one T cell receptor (beta chain). Assay: immunoSEQ multiplex PCR; the TCRdb copy retains only in-frame clones and omits some. The table includes about 50,000 clones, approximately 92% detected once. One Seattle source followed patients from active infection through their disease course. Trimming removed 5 bases from V and 3 bases from J, with 5 bases in between. Germline CDR1 reads LNHDA; CDR2 reads SQIVND (reference sequence). This CDR3 has 12 residues. These data originate in a study of blood T cell repertoires in COVID-19. In the study overall: Acute and convalescent COVID-19 samples came from the United States, Italy and Spain. The analysed material was cDNA or gDNA that came from T cells, B-cell-depleted T cells, or PBMCs.

The sequence derives from a woman aged 60-75 years with COVID-19, enrolled during active disease. This rearrangement joins TRBV19 to TRBJ1-5; D gene unclear. Sequencing was carried out using peripheral blood. The CDR3 reads CASSEVNQPQHF. CDR3 nucleotides: TGTGCCAGTAGTGAGGTCAATCAGCCCCAGCATTTT.